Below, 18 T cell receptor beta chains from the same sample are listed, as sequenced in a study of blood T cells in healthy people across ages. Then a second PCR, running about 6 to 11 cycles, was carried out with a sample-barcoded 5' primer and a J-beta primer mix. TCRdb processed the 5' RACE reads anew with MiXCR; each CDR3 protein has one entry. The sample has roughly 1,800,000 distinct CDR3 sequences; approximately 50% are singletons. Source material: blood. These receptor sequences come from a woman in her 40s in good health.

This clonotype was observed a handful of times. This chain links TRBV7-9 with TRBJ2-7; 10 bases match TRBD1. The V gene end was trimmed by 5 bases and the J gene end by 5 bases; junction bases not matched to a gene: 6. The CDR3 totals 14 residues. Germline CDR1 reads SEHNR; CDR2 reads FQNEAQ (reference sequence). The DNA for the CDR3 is TGTGCCAGCAGCAAGGGACAGGGGTTGCACGAGCAGTACTTC. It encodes CASSKGQGLHEQYF.

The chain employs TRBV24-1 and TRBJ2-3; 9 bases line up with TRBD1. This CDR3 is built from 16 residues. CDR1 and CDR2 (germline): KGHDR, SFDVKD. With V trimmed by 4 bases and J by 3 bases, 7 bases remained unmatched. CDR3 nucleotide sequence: TGTGCCACCAGTGACCCCGGGACAGGGAAAACAGATACGCAGTATTTT. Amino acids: CATSDPGTGKTDTQYF.

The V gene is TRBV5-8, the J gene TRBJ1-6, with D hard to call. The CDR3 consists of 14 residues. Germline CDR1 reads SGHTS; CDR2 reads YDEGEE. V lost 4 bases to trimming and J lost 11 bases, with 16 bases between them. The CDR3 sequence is CASSPSLGNAPLHF. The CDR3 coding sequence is TGTGCCAGCAGCCCCTCTCTGGGGAATGCACCCCTCCACTTT.

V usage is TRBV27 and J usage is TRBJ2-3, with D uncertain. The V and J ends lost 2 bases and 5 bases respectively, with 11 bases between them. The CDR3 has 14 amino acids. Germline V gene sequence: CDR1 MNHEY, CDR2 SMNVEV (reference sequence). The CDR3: CASSLRLGLDTQYF. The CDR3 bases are TGTGCCAGCAGTTTAAGGCTAGGGCTAGATACGCAGTATTTT.

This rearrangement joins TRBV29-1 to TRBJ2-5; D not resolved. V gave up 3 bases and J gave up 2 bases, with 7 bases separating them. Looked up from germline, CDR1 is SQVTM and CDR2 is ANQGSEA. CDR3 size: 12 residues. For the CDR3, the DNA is TGCAGCGTTGATGGGCCGCAAGAGACCCAGTACTTC. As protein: CSVDGPQETQYF. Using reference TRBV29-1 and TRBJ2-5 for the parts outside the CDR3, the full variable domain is SAVISQKPSRDICQRGTSLTIQCQVDSQVTMMFWYRQQPGQSLTLIATANQGSEATYESGFVIDKFPISRPNLTFSTLTVSNMSPEDSSIYLCSVDGPQETQYFGPGTRLLVL.

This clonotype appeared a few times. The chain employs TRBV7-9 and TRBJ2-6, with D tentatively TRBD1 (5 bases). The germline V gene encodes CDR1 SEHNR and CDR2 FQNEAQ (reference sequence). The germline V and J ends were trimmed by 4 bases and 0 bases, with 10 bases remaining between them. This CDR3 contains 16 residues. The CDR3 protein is CASSSQGVSGANVLTF. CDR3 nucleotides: TGTGCCAGCAGCTCCCAAGGGGTCTCTGGGGCCAACGTCCTGACTTTC. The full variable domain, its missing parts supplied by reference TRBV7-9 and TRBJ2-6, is DTGVSQNPRHKITKRGQNVTFRCDPISEHNRLYWYRQTLGQGPEFLTYFQNEAQLEKSRLLSDRFSAERPKGSFSTLEIQRTEQGDSAMYLCASSSQGVSGANVLTFGAGSRLTVL.

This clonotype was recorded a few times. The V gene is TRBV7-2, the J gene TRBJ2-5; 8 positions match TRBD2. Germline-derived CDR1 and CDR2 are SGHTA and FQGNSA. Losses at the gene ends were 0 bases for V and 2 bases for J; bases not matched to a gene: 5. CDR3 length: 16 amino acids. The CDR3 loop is CASSLAGGTSQETQYF. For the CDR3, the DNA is TGTGCCAGCAGCTTAGCGGGGGGGACTAGTCAAGAGACCCAGTACTTC.

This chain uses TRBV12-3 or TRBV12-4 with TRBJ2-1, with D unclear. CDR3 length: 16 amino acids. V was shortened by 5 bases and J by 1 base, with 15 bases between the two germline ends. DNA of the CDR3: TGTGCCAGCAGTGAGAATCTCAGGCTTTCCTACAATGAGCAGTTCTTC. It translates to CASSENLRLSYNEQFF.

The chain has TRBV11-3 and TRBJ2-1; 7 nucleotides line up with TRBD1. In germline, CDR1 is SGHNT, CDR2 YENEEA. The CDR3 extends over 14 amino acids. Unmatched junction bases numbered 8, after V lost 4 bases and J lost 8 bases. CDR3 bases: TGTGCCAGCAGCTGGGGATCAGGGGGTGATGAGCAGTTCTTC. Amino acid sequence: CASSWGSGGDEQFF.

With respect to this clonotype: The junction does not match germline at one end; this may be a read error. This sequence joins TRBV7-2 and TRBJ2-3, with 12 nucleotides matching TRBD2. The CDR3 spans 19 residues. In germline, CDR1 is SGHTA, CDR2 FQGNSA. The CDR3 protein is CASSLRPSGGATGTDAQYF. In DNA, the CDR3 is TGTGCCAGCAGCCTGCGCCCTAGCGGGGGGGCCACTGGCACAGATGCGCAGTATTTT.

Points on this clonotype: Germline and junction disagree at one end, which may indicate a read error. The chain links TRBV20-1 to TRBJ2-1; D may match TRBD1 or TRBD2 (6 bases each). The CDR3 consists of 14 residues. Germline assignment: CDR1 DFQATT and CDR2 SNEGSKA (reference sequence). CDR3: CSARSGGSHNEQFF. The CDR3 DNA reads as TGCAGTGCTAGATCCGGGGGCTCCCACAATGAGCAGTTCTTC.

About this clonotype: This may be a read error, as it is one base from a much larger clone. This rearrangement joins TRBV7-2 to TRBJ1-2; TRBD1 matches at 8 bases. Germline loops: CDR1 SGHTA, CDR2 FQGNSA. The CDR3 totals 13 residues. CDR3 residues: CACSLGQVYGYTF. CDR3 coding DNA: TGTGCCTGCAGCCTGGGACAGGTCTATGGCTACACCTTC.

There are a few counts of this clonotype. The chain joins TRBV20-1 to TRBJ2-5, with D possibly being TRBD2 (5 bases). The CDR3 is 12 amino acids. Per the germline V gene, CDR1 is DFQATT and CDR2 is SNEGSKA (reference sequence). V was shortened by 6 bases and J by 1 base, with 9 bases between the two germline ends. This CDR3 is CSALGSQETQYF. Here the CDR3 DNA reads TGCAGTGCACTAGGGTCCCAAGAGACCCAGTACTTC.

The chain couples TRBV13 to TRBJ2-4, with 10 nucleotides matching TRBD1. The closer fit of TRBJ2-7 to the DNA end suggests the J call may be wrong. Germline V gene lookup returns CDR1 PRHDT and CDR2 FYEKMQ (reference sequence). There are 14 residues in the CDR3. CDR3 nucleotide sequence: TGTGCCAGCAGGGAGGGACAGGGGCCCAACGAGCAGTACTTC. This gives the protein CASREGQGPNEQYF.

CDR3 amino acids: CASSFRDLLKETQYF. CDR3 DNA sequence: TGTGCCAGCAGTTTTCGGGACCTTTTGAAAGAGACCCAGTACTTC. The rearrangement joins TRBV28 to TRBJ2-5; TRBD1 or TRBD2 may be the D gene (5 bases each). Germline CDR1 and CDR2: MDHEN and SYDVKM. Deletions cut 3 bases from V and 3 bases from J, with 14 bases between. This CDR3 has 15 residues. Supplemented by reference TRBV28 and TRBJ2-5, the full variable domain reads DVKVTQSSRYLVKRTGEKVFLECVQDMDHENMFWYRQDPGLGLRLIYFSYDVKMKEKGDIPEGYSVSREKKERFSLILESASTNQTSMYLCASSFRDLLKETQYFGPGTRLLVL.

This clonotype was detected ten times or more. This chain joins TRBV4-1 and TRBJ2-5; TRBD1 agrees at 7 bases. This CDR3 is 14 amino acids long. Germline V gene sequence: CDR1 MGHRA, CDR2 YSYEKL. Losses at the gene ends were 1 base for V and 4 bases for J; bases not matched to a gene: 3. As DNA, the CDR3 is TGCGCCAGCAGCCAAGGACAGGGAGTAGAGACCCAGTACTTC. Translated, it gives CASSQGQGVETQYF.

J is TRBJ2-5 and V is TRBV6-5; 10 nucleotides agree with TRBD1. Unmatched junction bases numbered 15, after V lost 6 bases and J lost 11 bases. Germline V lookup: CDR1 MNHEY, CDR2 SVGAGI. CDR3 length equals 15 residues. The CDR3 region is CASRVGTGVTDEQYF. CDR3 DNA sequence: TGTGCCAGCAGAGTGGGGACAGGGGTTACGGATGAGCAGTACTTC.

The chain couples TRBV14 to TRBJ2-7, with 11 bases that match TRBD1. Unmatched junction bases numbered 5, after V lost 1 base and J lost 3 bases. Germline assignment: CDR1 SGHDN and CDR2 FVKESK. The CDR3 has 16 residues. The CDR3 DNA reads TGTGCCAGCAGCCAAGGCAGGACAGGGGGCTACTACGAGCAGTACTTC. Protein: CASSQGRTGGYYEQYF.